The present entry profiles one T cell receptor (beta chain) with its context. Trimming cost V 7 bases and J 7 bases, with 17 bases left between them. The CDR3 totals 14 residues. Germline assignment: CDR1 SNHLY and CDR2 FYNNEI. The sample is drawn from a study of blood T cell repertoires in COVID-19. Whole-study context: The United States, Italy and Spain supplied acute and convalescent COVID-19 samples.

Assay: immunoSEQ multiplex PCR; the TCRdb copy retains only in-frame clones and omits some. Of under 14,000 clones listed, around 90% were seen once; the top ten hold roughly 24%. This sequence joins TRBV2 and TRBJ1-5; D is unclear. The sequencing input was peripheral blood. This receptor was taken from a man aged 30-40 years with active or convalescent COVID-19. The CDR3 coding sequence is TGTGCCAGCACCTACCAGTCCACACAGCAGCCCCAGCATTTT. It translates to CASTYQSTQQPQHF.